Here is one TCR beta chain with its context. Its antigen is currently unknown. This entry comes from a study of shared clonotypes between healthy human individuals. The donor population consisted of healthy HIV-negative adults with no recent acute infections or vaccinations. Study-level findings and limits: Specimens sampled were limited to blood, with tissue repertoires likely differing.

Only in-frame clones appear in the TCRdb table, and some are missing; sequencing was by immunoSEQ multiplex PCR. The repertoire consists of 450,000 to 550,000 clones, with approximately 85% occurring once and the leading ten covering roughly 13%. The CDR3 runs 14 residues. The ends were cut back, 1 base at V and 3 bases at J, with 10 bases in the middle. Germline V CDR1 and CDR2: MNHNS, SASEGT. The receptor comes from a woman aged 40 to 50 in good health. Some clones in this sample may be carry-over from other donors' samples. This chain links TRBV6-1 with TRBJ2-7; D gene unclear. Sequenced input: PBMCs. The CDR3: CASSEGWVYYEQYF. CDR3 in DNA: TGTGCCAGCAGTGAAGGGTGGGTATACTACGAGCAGTACTTC.